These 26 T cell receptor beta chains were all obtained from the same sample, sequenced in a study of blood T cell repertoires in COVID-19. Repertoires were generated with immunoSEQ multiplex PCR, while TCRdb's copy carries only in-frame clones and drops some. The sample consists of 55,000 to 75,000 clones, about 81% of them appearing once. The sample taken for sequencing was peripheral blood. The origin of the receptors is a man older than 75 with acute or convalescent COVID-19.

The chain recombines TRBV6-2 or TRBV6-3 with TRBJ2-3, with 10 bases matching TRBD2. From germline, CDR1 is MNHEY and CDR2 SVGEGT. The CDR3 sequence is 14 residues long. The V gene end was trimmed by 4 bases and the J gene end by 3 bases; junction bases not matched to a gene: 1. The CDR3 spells CASSSGLATDTQYF. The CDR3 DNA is TGTGCCAGCAGTTCGGGACTAGCGACAGATACGCAGTATTTT.

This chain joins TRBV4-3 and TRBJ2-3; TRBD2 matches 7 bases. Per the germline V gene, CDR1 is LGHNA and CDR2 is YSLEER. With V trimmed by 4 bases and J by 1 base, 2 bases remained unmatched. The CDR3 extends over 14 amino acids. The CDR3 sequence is CASSRLAGTDTQYF. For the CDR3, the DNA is TGCGCCAGCAGCCGGCTAGCGGGCACAGATACGCAGTATTTT.

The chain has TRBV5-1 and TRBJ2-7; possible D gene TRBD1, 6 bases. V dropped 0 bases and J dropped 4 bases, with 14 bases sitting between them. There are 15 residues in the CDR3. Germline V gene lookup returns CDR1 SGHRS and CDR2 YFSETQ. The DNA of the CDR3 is TGCGCCAGCAGCTTGGAGGGCAGGGGACATTACGAGCAGTACTTC. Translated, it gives CASSLEGRGHYEQYF.

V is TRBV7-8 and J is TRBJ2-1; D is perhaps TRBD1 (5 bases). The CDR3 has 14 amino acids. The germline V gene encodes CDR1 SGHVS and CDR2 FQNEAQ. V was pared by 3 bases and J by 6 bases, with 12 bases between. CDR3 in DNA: TGTGCCAGCAGCTTCTATAAAGGGGCCAATGAGCAGTTCTTC. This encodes CASSFYKGANEQFF.

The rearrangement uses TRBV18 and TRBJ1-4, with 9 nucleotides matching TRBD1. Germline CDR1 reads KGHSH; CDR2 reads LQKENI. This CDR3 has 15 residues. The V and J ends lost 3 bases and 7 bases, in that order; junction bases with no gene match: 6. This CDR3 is CASSPPDRGGEKLFF. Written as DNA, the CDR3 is TGTGCCAGCTCACCCCCGGACAGGGGAGGTGAAAAACTGTTTTTT.

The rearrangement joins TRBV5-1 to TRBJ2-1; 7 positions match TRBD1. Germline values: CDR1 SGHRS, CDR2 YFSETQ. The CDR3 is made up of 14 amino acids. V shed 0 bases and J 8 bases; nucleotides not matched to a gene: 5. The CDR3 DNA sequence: TGCGCCAGCAGCTTGGGAACAGGGGCGGATGAGCAGTTCTTC. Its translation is CASSLGTGADEQFF.

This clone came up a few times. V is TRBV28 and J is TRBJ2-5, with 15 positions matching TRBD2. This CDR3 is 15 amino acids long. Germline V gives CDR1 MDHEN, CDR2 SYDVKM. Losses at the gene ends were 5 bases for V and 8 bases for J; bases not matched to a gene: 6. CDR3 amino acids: CASSLLGLAGGTQYF. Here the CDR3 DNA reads TGTGCCAGCAGTCTTCTGGGACTAGCGGGGGGAACCCAGTACTTC.

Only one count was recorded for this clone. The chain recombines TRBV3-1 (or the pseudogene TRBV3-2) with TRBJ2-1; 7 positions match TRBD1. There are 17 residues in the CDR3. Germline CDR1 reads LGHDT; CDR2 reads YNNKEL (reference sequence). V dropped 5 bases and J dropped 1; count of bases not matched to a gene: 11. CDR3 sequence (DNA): TGTGCCAGCAGCGAAGGGGCCCGGACAGGATCCTACAATGAGCAGTTCTTC. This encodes CASSEGARTGSYNEQFF.

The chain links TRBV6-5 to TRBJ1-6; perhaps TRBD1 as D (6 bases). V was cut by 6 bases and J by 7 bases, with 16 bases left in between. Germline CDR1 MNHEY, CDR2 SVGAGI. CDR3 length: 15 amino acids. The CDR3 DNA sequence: TGTGCCAGCAGCGATACGGGACACTCCAATTCACCCCTCCACTTT. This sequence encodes CASSDTGHSNSPLHF.

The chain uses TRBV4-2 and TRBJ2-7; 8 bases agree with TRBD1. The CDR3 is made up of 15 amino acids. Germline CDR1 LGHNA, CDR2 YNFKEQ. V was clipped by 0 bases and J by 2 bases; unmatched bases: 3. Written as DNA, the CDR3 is TGTGCCAGCAGCCAAGATGGCAGGGGGCCCTACGAGCAGTACTTC. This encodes CASSQDGRGPYEQYF.

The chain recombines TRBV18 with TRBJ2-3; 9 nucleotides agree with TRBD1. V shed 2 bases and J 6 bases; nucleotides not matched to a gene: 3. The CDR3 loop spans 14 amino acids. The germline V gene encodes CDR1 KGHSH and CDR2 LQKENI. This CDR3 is CASSPRTGVDTQYF. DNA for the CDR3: TGTGCCAGCTCACCAAGGACAGGGGTGGATACGCAGTATTTT.

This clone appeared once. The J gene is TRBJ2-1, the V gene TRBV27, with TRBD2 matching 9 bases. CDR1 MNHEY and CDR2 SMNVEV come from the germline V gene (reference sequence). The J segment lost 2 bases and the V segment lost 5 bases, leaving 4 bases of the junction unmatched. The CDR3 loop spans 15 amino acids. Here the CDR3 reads CASSGSGGTYNEQFF. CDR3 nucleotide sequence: TGTGCCAGCAGTGGGAGCGGGGGGACCTACAATGAGCAGTTCTTC.

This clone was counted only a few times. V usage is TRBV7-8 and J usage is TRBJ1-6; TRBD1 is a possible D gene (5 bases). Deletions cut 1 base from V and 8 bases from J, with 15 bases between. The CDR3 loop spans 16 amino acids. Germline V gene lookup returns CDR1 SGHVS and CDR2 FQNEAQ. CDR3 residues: CASSLDAGWGDSPLHF. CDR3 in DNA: TGTGCCAGCAGCTTAGATGCTGGGTGGGGCGATTCACCCCTCCACTTT. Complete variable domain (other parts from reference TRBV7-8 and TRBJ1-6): GAGVSQSPRYKVAKRGQDVALRCDPISGHVSLFWYQQALGQGPEFLTYFQNEAQLDKSGLPSDRFFAERPEGSVSTLKIQRTQQEDSAVYLCASSLDAGWGDSPLHFGNGTRLTVT.

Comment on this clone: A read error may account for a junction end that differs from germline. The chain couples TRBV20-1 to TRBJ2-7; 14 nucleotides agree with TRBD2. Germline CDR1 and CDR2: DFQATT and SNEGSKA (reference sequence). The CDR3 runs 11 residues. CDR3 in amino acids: CSAPGLAGVNF. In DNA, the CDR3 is TGCAGTGCACCGGGACTAGCGGGAGTGAACTTC.

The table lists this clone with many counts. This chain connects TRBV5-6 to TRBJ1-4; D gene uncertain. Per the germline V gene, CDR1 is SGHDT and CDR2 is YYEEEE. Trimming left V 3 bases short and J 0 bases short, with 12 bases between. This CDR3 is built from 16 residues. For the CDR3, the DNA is TGTGCCAGCAGCTCCAGGACTGGTGCAACTAATGAAAAACTGTTTTTT. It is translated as CASSSRTGATNEKLFF.

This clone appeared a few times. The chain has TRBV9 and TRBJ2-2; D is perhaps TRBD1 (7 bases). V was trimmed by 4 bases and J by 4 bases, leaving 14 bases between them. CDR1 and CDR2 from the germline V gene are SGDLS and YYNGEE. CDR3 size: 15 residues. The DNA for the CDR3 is TGTGCCAGCAGCACCCGCAGGGGGGCCACCGGGGAGCTGTTTTTT. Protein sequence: CASSTRRGATGELFF.

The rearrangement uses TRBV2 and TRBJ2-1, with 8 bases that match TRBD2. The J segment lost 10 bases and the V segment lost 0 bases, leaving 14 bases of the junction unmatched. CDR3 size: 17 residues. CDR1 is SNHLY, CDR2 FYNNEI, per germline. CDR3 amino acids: CASSEALGGGLSDEQFF. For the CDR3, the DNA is TGTGCCAGCAGTGAAGCTCTCGGCGGGGGGTTAAGTGACGAGCAGTTCTTC.

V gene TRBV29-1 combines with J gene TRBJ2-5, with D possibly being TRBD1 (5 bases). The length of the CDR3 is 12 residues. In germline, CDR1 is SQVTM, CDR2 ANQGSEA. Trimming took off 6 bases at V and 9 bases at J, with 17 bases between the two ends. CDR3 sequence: CSVGGAAWAQYF. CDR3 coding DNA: TGCAGCGTCGGTGGGGCGGCTTGGGCCCAGTACTTC.

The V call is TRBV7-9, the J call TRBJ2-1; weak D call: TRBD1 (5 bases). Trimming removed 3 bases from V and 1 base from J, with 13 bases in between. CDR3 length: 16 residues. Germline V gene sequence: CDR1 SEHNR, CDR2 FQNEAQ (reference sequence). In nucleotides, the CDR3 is TGTGCCAGCAGCTTTGAGCTAGGGGTGTCCTACAATGAGCAGTTCTTC. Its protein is CASSFELGVSYNEQFF.

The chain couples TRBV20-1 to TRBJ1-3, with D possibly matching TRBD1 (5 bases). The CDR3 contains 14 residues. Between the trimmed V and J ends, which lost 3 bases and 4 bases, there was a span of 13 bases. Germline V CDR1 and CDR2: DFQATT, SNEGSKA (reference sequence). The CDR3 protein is CSASGTGWGNTIYF. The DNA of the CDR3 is TGCAGTGCTAGTGGTACAGGTTGGGGAAACACCATATATTTT.

The CDR3 DNA is TGTGCCAGAAGCTTGGCCGCCACTAGCGGGAGGTGTTGCTCCTACGAGCAGTACTTC. Protein sequence: CARSLAATSGRCCSYEQYF. V is TRBV5-3 and J is TRBJ2-7; the match to TRBD2 covers 12 bases. TRBV5-3 is flagged as an ORF with uncertain function. V gave up 0 bases and J gave up 0 bases; unmatched junction bases: 10. The CDR3 has 19 amino acids.

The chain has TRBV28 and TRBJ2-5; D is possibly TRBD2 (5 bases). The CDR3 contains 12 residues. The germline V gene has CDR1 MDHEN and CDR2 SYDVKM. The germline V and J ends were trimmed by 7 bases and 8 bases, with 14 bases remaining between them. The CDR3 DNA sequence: TGTGCCAGCACCCCCCCTCGGGGAACCCAGTACTTC. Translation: CASTPPRGTQYF.

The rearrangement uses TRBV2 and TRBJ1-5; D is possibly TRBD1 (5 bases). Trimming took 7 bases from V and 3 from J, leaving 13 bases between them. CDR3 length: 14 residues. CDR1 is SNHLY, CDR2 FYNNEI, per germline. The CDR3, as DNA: TGTGCCAGCACCGAGGGGCGGGACAATCAGCCCCAGCATTTT. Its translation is CASTEGRDNQPQHF.

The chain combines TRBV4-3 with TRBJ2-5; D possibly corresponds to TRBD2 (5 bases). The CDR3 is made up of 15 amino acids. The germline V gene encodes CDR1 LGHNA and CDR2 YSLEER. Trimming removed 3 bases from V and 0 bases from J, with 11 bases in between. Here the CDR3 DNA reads TGCGCCAGCAGCCAGTTACTAGGGTACCAAGAGACCCAGTACTTC. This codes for CASSQLLGYQETQYF.

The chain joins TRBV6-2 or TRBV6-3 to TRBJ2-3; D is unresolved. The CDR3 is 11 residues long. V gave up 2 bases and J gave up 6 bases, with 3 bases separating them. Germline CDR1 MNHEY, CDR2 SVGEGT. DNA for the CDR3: TGTGCCAGCAGTTACCTGGATACGCAGTATTTT. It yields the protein CASSYLDTQYF.

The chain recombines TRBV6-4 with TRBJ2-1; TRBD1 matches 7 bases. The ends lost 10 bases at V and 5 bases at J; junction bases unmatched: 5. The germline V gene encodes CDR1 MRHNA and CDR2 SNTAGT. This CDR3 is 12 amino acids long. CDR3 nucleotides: TGTGCCACTAGCCAGGGGGACAATGAGCAGTTCTTC. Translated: CATSQGDNEQFF.